One and the same sample provided the 15 T cell receptor beta chains below, sequenced in a study of graft-versus-host responses after intestinal transplantation. Antigen specificity for these receptors is unknown. Using immunoSEQ multiplex PCR, the repertoire was profiled, and TCRdb retains in-frame clones only, with some absent. The sample comprises some 90,000 clones, 90% of which are singletons, and roughly 0.099% rests with the top ten. The sequenced sample was unstimulated CD4+ T cells sorted from spleen or lymph node cells, obtained before intestinal transplant. Receptors were obtained from a human donor who received an intestinal transplant.

The V call is TRBV7-9, the J call TRBJ1-1; D might be TRBD1 (5 bases). Germline V gives CDR1 SEHNR, CDR2 FQNEAQ (reference sequence). The CDR3 has 13 residues. Trimming took off 1 base at V and 6 bases at J, with 9 bases between the two ends. The CDR3 region is CASSLGQWSEAFF. In DNA, the CDR3 is TGTGCCAGCAGCTTAGGACAGTGGTCTGAAGCTTTCTTT.

This sequence joins TRBV6-6 and TRBJ1-2; TRBD1 matches 12 bases. Germline V gene data show CDR1 as MNHNY and CDR2 as SVGAGI (reference sequence). This CDR3 has 15 amino acids. V lost 4 bases to trimming and J lost 4 bases; unmatched junction nucleotides: 4. CDR3 region: CASSSGTGGSYGYTF. Written as DNA, the CDR3 is TGTGCCAGCAGTTCCGGGACAGGGGGCTCCTATGGCTACACCTTC.

This chain links TRBV19 with TRBJ2-3, with 11 bases fitting TRBD1. The CDR3 spans 14 residues. Germline CDR1 LNHDA, CDR2 SQIVND (reference sequence). The V segment lost 9 bases and the J segment 1 base; nucleotides outside the gene matches: 3. The chain's CDR3 is CASLDRGRTDTQYF. The CDR3, as DNA: TGTGCCAGCCTGGACAGGGGGCGCACAGATACGCAGTATTTT.

In DNA form, the CDR3 reads TGCGCCAGCAGCAGCTCGGGACAGTTGAACACTGAAGCTTTCTTT. Amino acids: CASSSSGQLNTEAFF. J is TRBJ1-1 and V is TRBV5-1; 7 bases are shared with TRBD1. The CDR3 sequence is 15 residues long. Germline V gene sequence: CDR1 SGHRS, CDR2 YFSETQ. J gave up 0 bases and V 4 bases, and 6 bases lay outside the gene matches.

In this sample, this clone turned up once. V and J are TRBV5-4 and TRBJ1-1, with D uncertain. V was clipped by 0 bases and J by 4 bases, with 10 bases between them. CDR3 length: 14 amino acids. Germline V gene lookup returns CDR1 SGHNT and CDR2 YYREEE (reference sequence). CDR3 nucleotide sequence: TGTGCCAGCAGCTTGGATCCAGCGAGCACTGAAGCTTTCTTT. Translated: CASSLDPASTEAFF.

The genes are TRBV11-2 and TRBJ2-2; D is unclear. CDR3 length equals 13 residues. V was pared by 5 bases and J by 0 bases, with 4 bases between. CDR1 is SGHAT, CDR2 FQNNGV, per germline. As DNA, the CDR3 is TGTGCCAGCAGCACTACGAACACCGGGGAGCTGTTTTTT. Amino acid sequence: CASSTTNTGELFF.

This chain joins TRBV7-9 and TRBJ2-5, with 8 positions matching TRBD1. The CDR3 consists of 15 residues. Germline loops: CDR1 SEHNR, CDR2 FQNEAQ (reference sequence). Trimming took 5 bases from V and 5 from J; bases not matched to a gene: 10. In nucleotides, the CDR3 is TGTGCCAGCAGCACAGGACAGGGAAGAATGGAGACCCAGTACTTC. Encoded protein: CASSTGQGRMETQYF.

This chain uses TRBV4-1 with TRBJ2-1; perhaps TRBD1 as D (6 bases). Germline V lookup: CDR1 MGHRA, CDR2 YSYEKL. CDR3 length equals 15 residues. V dropped 2 bases and J dropped 7 bases, with 15 bases sitting between them. Here the CDR3 DNA reads TGCGCCAGCAGCCAATTTTATGGGCAGGGGAATGAGCAGTTCTTC. Translated: CASSQFYGQGNEQFF.

The chain has TRBV2 and TRBJ2-7; 10 bases agree with TRBD1. Germline V gene sequence: CDR1 SNHLY, CDR2 FYNNEI. The CDR3 is 15 residues long. Trimming removed 3 bases from V and 5 bases from J; junction bases left unmatched: 7. CDR3: CASSEGDRGFHEQYF. For the CDR3, the DNA is TGTGCCAGCAGTGAGGGGGACAGGGGATTCCACGAGCAGTACTTC.

This chain connects TRBV10-1 to TRBJ2-7, with 8 positions matching TRBD1. The CDR3 contains 12 residues. Germline CDR1 WNHNN, CDR2 SYGVQD (reference sequence). With 6 bases clipped from V and 9 bases from J, the junction kept 7 bases outside the gene matches. The CDR3 loop is CASSLGQGVQYF. The CDR3 DNA follows: TGCGCCAGCAGCCTCGGACAGGGAGTGCAGTACTTC.

The V gene is TRBV10-3, the J gene TRBJ1-2, with a weak D call TRBD1 (6 bases). V was cut by 3 bases and J by 0 bases, with 14 bases left in between. Germline loops: CDR1 ENHRY, CDR2 SYGVKD. The CDR3 has 16 amino acids. CDR3 nucleotide sequence: TGTGCCATCAGTGACCCGACAGGACCGACTAACTATGGCTACACCTTC. Protein sequence: CAISDPTGPTNYGYTF.

The rearrangement uses TRBV9 and TRBJ2-1; TRBD2 matches 7 bases. Germline V lookup: CDR1 SGDLS, CDR2 YYNGEE. The length of the CDR3 is 15 residues. Losses at the gene ends were 3 bases for V and 4 bases for J; bases not matched to a gene: 7. The DNA for the CDR3 is TGTGCCAGCAGCGACCCTAGCGGACCATACAATGAGCAGTTCTTC. It yields the protein CASSDPSGPYNEQFF.

CDR3 amino acids: CASSPYDMVRETQYF. For the CDR3, the DNA is TGTGCCAGCTCACCGTACGATATGGTGCGGGAGACCCAGTACTTC. The rearrangement joins TRBV18 to TRBJ2-5; no reliable D call. The CDR3 loop spans 15 amino acids. The ends were cut back, 3 bases at V and 5 bases at J, with 16 bases in the middle. The germline V gene encodes CDR1 KGHSH and CDR2 LQKENI.

V gene TRBV6-1 combines with J gene TRBJ1-2; D remains unclear. V gave up 1 base and J gave up 8 bases, with 11 bases separating them. Germline V lookup: CDR1 MNHNS, CDR2 SASEGT. This CDR3 contains 13 residues. CDR3 nucleotides: TGTGCCAGCAGTGAAGGAGTCCGGGGAGGCTACACCTTC. As protein: CASSEGVRGGYTF.

The rearrangement uses TRBV7-9 and TRBJ2-6; tentative D call: TRBD2 (5 bases). Trimming removed 2 bases at V and 2 bases at J, with 16 bases between. This CDR3 region has 18 residues. Germline V gene lookup returns CDR1 SEHNR and CDR2 FQNEAQ (reference sequence). CDR3 residues: CASSLLASGITGANVLTF. The CDR3 nucleotides read TGTGCCAGCAGCTTATTGGCCAGCGGAATAACTGGGGCCAACGTCCTGACTTTC.